Listed below are T cell receptor beta chains from one sample, sequenced in a study of CXCR3-negative and CXCR3-positive naive CD8 T cells. TCRdb reanalyzed the 5' RACE reads and collapses them to one entry per CDR3 protein, without DNA. This repertoire comprises tens of thousands of distinct CDR3 sequences; its ten largest clones make up almost 0.55%. The sequencing input was naive CXCR3+ CD8+ T cells from blood. The receptors shown here come from a human donor in good health. Some clones in this sample may be carry-over from other donors' samples. Each CDR3 is given with its conserved first and last residue. Each record gives: CDR3 length, J gene, clone size, V gene, CDR3 protein. The size entry is marked missing in some rows and otherwise reads once, few, many or a size class.

13	TRBJ1-6	-	TRBV6-5	CASRGDFNSPLHF
14	TRBJ2-5	-	TRBV7-3	CASSRTGLGETQYF
16	TRBJ2-1	-	TRBV5-1	CASSFVGTSAYNEQFF
14	TRBJ2-1	-	TRBV6-2/TRBV6-3	CASSYGLSYNEQFF
13	TRBJ2-2	-	TRBV6-5	CASSYSRSGELFF
14	TRBJ2-1	-	TRBV5-1	CASSFGTGDNEQFF
12	TRBJ2-2	-	TRBV29-1	CSASEDTGELFF
13	TRBJ2-5	-	TRBV12-3/TRBV12-4	CASSGQVKETQYF
16	TRBJ1-5	-	TRBV10-3	CARALDRAGDNQPQHF
14	TRBJ2-3	-	TRBV15	CATSRFEGEDTQYF
15	TRBJ2-5	-	TRBV20-1	CSARFMQVEEETQYF
13	TRBJ2-2	-	TRBV12-5	CASGLVLDGELFF
16	TRBJ2-5	-	TRBV29-1	CSVEPFGAPGGETQYF
13	TRBJ2-5	-	TRBV11-2	CASSVGGQETQYF
15	TRBJ2-2	-	TRBV29-1	CSVVQGISNTGELFF
15	TRBJ2-7	-	TRBV28	CASSLLGGDTYEQYF
11	TRBJ2-2	-	TRBV7-2	CASSSSWELFF
12	TRBJ1-1	-	TRBV6-6	CASSYENTEAFF
14	TRBJ2-3	-	TRBV7-2	CASSLVPGSDTQYF
14	TRBJ2-7	-	TRBV5-1	CASSPWDSVYEQYF
16	TRBJ2-7	-	TRBV4-3	CASSQEGRESSYELYF
15	TRBJ2-7	-	TRBV28	CASSPGVGGPYEQYF
19	TRBJ2-3	-	TRBV6-6	CASSYSGTSGITSTDTQYF
15	TRBJ2-7	-	TRBV11-1	CASSLRRDSLYEQYF
16	TRBJ2-3	-	TRBV15	CATSRDSGRATDTQYF
15	TRBJ1-2	medium-sized	TRBV7-7	CASSVPGQGDYGYTF
16	TRBJ2-3	-	TRBV12-3/TRBV12-4	CASSLSAPYSTDTQYF
11	TRBJ2-2	-	TRBV24-1	CATSASGELFF
14	TRBJ1-5	-	TRBV6-2/TRBV6-3	CASSLLIGNQPQHF
23	TRBJ1-2	-	TRBV25-1	CASSELFGSDGTGDLPWNYGYTF
20	TRBJ2-3	-	TRBV4-1	CASSHPTIQTSPTVTDTQYF
12	TRBJ2-2	-	TRBV7-8	CASSHYTGELFF
13	TRBJ1-4	-	TRBV14	CASSRWGNEKLFF
15	TRBJ2-5	-	TRBV12-3/TRBV12-4	CASRARQGGQETQYF
13	TRBJ2-3	-	TRBV7-9	CASSSDSIGTQYF
17	TRBJ1-1	-	TRBV28	CASSFPRTGDFDTEAFF
13	TRBJ2-7	-	TRBV12-3/TRBV12-4	CASRGQGIDEQYF
16	TRBJ1-2	-	TRBV5-5	CASSLADGYRDYGYTF
11	TRBJ2-1	-	TRBV29-1	CSVSDYNEQFF
15	TRBJ2-3	-	TRBV15	CATSREDLVTDTQYF
15	TRBJ1-3	-	TRBV7-2	CASSPGDLSGNTIYF
12	TRBJ2-2	-	TRBV27	CTSGGSGGELFF
16	TRBJ2-5	-	TRBV5-1	CASSLGDTPGLETQYF
14	TRBJ1-5	-	TRBV27	CASSSRLGNQPQHF
16	TRBJ2-1	-	TRBV7-2	CASSSRPGQGVVEQFF
15	TRBJ1-2	-	TRBV28	CASSNRDRGYYGYTF
15	TRBJ2-1	-	TRBV12-3/TRBV12-4	CASSLSGTSVTEQFF
12	TRBJ2-7	-	TRBV28	CASRRGPREQYF
13	TRBJ1-1	-	TRBV30	CAWSVGADTEAFF
11	TRBJ1-3	-	TRBV29-1	CSAEGGNTIYF
13	TRBJ2-5	-	TRBV28	CASSYRLKETQYF
16	TRBJ1-6	-	TRBV28	CASMGGLSRRDSPLHF
13	TRBJ2-7	-	TRBV7-2	CASSPLPGREQYF
15	TRBJ2-7	-	TRBV6-5	CASTRTSGGVREQYF
14	TRBJ2-7	-	TRBV27	CASSTRDGVYEQYF
15	TRBJ2-1	-	TRBV29-1	CSLPQGTNSPNEQFF
13	TRBJ2-2	-	TRBV10-3	CAIRGDITGELFF
16	TRBJ2-1	-	TRBV20-1	CSAPRLTGGFYNEQFF